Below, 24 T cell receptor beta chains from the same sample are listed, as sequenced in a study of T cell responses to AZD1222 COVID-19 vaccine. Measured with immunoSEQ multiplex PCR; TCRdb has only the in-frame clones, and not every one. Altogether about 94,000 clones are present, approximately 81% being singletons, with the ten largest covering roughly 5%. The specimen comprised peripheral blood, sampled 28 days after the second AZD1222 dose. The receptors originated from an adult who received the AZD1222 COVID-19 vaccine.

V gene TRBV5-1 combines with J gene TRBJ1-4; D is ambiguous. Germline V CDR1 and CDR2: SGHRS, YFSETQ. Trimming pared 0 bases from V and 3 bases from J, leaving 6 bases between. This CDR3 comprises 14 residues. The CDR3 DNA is TGCGCCAGCAGCTTGGGCACAGCTAATGAAAAACTGTTTTTT. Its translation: CASSLGTANEKLFF.

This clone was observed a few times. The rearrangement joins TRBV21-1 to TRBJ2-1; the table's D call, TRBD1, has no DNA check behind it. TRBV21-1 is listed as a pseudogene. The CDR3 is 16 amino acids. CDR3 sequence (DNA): TGTGCCAGCAGCTCCCACCGGGACAGGGTGTTGGATGAGCAGTTCTTC. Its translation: CASSSHRDRVLDEQFF.

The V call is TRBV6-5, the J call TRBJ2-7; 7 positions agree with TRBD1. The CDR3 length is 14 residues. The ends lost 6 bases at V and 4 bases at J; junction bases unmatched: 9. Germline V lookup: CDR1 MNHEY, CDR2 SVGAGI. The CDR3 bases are TGTGCCAGCAGGGCCGAGGGGGCACGATACGAGCAGTACTTC. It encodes CASRAEGARYEQYF.

CDR3 DNA sequence: TGTGCCAGCAGCTCGGACAGGGGCAAGCAGTACTTC. Encoded protein: CASSSDRGKQYF. The chain combines TRBV5-6 with TRBJ2-7; 9 nucleotides match TRBD1. From germline, CDR1 is SGHDT and CDR2 YYEEEE. The CDR3 extends over 12 amino acids. Trimming removed 3 bases from V and 8 bases from J; junction bases left unmatched: 3.

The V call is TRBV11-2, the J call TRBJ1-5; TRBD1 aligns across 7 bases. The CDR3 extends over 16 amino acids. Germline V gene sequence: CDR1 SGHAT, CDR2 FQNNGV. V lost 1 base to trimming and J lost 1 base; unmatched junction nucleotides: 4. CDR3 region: CASSLGQGLSNQPQHF. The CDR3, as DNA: TGTGCCAGCAGCTTAGGACAGGGACTCAGCAATCAGCCCCAGCATTTT.

As DNA, the CDR3 is TGTGCCAGCAGGAAGACTAGCGCCAACACCGGGGAGCTGTTTTTT. Protein: CASRKTSANTGELFF. The genes are TRBV6-5 and TRBJ2-2, with 8 bases fitting TRBD2. The V gene end was trimmed by 6 bases and the J gene end by 2 bases; junction bases not matched to a gene: 5. CDR3 length: 15 residues. The germline V gene encodes CDR1 MNHEY and CDR2 SVGAGI.

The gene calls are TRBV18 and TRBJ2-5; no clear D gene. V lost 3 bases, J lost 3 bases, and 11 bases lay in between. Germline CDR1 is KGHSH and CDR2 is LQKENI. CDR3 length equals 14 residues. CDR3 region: CASSPSTNEETQYF. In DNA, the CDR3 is TGTGCCAGCTCACCCTCAACAAACGAAGAGACCCAGTACTTC.

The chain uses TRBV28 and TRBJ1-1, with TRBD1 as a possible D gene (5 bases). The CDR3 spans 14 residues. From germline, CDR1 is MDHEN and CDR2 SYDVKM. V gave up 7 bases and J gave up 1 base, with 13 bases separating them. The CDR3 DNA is TGTGCCAGCATAGGTGCAGGGTGGAACACTGAAGCTTTCTTT. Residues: CASIGAGWNTEAFF.

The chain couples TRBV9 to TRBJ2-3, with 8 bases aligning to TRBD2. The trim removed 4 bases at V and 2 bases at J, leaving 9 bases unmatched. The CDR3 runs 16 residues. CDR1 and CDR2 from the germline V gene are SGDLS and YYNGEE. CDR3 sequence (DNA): TGTGCCAGCAGCCCCGCATCGCGGGGGGACACAGATACGCAGTATTTT. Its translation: CASSPASRGDTDTQYF.

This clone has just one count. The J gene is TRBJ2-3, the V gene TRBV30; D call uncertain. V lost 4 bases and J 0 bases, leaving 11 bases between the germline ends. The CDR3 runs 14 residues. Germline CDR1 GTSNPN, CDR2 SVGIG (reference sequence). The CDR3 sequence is CAWNWAASTDTQYF. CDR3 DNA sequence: TGTGCCTGGAATTGGGCCGCTAGCACAGATACGCAGTATTTT.

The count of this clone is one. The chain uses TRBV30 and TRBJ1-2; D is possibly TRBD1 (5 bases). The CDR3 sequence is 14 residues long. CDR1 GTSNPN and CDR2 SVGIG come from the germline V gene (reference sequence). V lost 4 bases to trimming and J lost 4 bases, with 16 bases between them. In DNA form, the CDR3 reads TGTGCCTGGACCCCGGGGCTTAAGACCTATGGCTACACCTTC. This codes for CAWTPGLKTYGYTF.

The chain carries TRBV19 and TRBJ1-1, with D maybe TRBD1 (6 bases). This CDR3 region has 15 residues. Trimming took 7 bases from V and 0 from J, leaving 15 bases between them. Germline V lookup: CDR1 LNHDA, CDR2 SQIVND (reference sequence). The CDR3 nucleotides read TGTGCCAGTAACCCGGTCAGGGGCGTGAACACTGAAGCTTTCTTT. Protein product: CASNPVRGVNTEAFF.

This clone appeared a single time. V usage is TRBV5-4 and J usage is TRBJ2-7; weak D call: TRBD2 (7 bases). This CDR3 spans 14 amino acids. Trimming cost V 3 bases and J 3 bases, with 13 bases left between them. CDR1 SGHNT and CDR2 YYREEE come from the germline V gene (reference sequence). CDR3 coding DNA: TGTGCCAGCAGCTCGGGGGCGGGGGACTACGAGCAGTACTTC. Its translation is CASSSGAGDYEQYF.

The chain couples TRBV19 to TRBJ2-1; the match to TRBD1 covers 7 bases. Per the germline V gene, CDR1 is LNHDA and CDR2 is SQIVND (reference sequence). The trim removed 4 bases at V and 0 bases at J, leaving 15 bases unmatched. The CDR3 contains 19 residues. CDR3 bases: TGTGCCAGTAGTACCGACTGGACAGGCGGGTTCGGCTCCTACAATGAGCAGTTCTTC. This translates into CASSTDWTGGFGSYNEQFF. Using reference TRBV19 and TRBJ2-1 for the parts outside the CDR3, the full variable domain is DGGITQSPKYLFRKEGQNVTLSCEQNLNHDAMYWYRQDPGQGLRLIYYSQIVNDFQKGDIAEGYSVSREKKESFPLTVTSAQKNPTAFYLCASSTDWTGGFGSYNEQFFGPGTRLTVL.

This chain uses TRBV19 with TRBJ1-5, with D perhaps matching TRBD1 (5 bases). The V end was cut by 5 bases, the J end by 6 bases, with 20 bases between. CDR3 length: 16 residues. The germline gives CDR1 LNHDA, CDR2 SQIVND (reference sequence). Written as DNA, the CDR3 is TGTGCCAGTAGTTTTGCCCGGGCGGTCGACAGTCAGCCCCAGCATTTT. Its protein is CASSFARAVDSQPQHF.

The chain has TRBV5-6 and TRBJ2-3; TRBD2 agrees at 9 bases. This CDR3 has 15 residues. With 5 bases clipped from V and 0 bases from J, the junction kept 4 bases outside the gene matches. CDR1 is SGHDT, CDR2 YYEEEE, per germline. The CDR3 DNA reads TGTGCCAGCAGTAGCGGGAGCGGGAGCACAGATACGCAGTATTTT. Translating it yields CASSSGSGSTDTQYF.

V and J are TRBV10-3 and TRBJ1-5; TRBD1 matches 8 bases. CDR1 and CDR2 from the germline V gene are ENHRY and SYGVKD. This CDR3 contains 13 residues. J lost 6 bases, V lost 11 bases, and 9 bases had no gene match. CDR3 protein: CAVSGQGGQPQHF. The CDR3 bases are TGTGCCGTCTCCGGACAGGGTGGTCAGCCCCAGCATTTT.

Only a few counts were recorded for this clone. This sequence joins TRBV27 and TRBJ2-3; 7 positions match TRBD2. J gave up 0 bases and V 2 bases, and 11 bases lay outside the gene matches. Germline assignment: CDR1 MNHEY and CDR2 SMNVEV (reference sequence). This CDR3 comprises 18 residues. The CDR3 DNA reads TGTGCCAGCAGTTTAGGGGACTACCTATCACTTAGCACAGATACGCAGTATTTT. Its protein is CASSLGDYLSLSTDTQYF.

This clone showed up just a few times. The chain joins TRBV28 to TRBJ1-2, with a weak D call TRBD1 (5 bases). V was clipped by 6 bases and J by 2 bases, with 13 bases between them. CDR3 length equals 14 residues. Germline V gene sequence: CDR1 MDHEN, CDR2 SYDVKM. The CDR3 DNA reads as TGTGCCAGCAGACTCCCCCGGGGCAACTATGGCTACACCTTC. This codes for CASRLPRGNYGYTF.

The DNA for the CDR3 is TGTGCCAGCTCGCGGAATTCGGGACAGGGTGGAGAGACCCAGTACTTC. Translation gives CASSRNSGQGGETQYF. The chain has TRBV18 and TRBJ2-5; 9 bases line up with TRBD1. The CDR3 has 16 residues. Germline assignment: CDR1 KGHSH and CDR2 LQKENI. Trimming took 6 bases from V and 4 from J; bases not matched to a gene: 12.

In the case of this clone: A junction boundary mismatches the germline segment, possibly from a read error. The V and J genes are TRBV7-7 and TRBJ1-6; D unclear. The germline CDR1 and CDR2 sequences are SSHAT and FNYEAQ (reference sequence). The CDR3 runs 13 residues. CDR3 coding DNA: TGTGCTAGCAGCTTAGCGGTAAATTCACCCCTCCACTTT. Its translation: CASSLAVNSPLHF.

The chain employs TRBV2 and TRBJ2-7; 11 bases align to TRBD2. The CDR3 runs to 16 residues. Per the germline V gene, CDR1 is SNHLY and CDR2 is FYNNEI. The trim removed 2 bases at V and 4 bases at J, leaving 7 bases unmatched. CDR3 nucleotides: TGTGCCAGCAGTGAATCTCTTAGCGGGGGGGATTACGAGCAGTACTTC. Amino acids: CASSESLSGGDYEQYF.

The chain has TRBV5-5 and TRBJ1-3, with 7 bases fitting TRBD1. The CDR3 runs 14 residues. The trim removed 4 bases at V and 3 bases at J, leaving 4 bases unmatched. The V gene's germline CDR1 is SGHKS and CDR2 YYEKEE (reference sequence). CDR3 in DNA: TGTGCCAGCAGCCCGACAGGGAATGGAAACACCATATATTTT. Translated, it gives CASSPTGNGNTIYF.

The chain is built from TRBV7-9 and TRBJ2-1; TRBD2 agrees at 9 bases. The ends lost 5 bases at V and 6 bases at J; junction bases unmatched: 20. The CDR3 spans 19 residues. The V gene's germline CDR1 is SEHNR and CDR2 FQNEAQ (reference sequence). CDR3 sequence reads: CASSPRSLASGAGRNEQFF. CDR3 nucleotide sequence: TGTGCCAGCAGCCCACGATCGCTGGCTAGCGGGGCCGGTCGCAATGAGCAGTTCTTC.